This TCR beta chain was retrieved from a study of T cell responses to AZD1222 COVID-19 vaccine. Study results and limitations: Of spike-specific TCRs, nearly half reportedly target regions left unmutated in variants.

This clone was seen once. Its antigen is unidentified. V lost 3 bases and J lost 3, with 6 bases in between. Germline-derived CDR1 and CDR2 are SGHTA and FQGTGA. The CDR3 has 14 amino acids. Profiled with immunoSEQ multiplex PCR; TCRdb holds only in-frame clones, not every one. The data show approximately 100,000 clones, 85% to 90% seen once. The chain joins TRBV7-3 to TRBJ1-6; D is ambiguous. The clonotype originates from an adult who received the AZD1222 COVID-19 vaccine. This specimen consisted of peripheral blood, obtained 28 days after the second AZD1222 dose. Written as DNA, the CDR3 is TGTGCCAGCAGCTTGGGGAACTATAATTCACCCCTCCACTTT. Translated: CASSLGNYNSPLHF. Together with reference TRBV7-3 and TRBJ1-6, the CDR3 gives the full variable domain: GAGVSQTPSNKVTEKGKYVELRCDPISGHTALYWYRQSLGQGPEFLIYFQGTGAADDSGLPNDRFFAVRPEGSVSTLKIQRTERGDSAVYLCASSLGNYNSPLHFGNGTRLTVT.